These 30 T cell receptor beta chains were all obtained from the same sample, sequenced in a study of T cell responses to AZD1222 COVID-19 vaccine. Libraries were prepared by immunoSEQ multiplex PCR; TCRdb keeps only in-frame clonotypes and omits some of them. The sample includes about 180,000 clones, around 88% of them seen just once. The sample was peripheral blood, taken on day 0 of AZD1222 vaccination. The receptor source for this set is an adult in good health.

V usage is TRBV20-1 and J usage is TRBJ2-5; possible D gene TRBD1, 5 bases. The germline V and J ends were trimmed by 4 bases and 10 bases, with 13 bases remaining between them. Germline V gene sequence: CDR1 DFQATT, CDR2 SNEGSKA (reference sequence). The CDR3 runs 11 residues. CDR3 protein: CSATGIPGQYF. Here the CDR3 DNA reads TGCAGTGCTACAGGGATCCCGGGCCAGTACTTC.

V and J are TRBV18 and TRBJ2-1; weak D call: TRBD2 (6 bases). There are 16 residues in the CDR3. The V end lost 3 bases, the J end lost 5 bases, and 17 bases lay between the germline ends. In germline, CDR1 is KGHSH, CDR2 LQKENI. CDR3 DNA sequence: TGTGCCAGCTCACCCCTTCCCTACGGGGGTGACAATGAGCAGTTCTTC. It yields the protein CASSPLPYGGDNEQFF.

This clone has more than one count but fewer than ten. The CDR3 protein is CASSDSIGEGSPLHF. In nucleotides, the CDR3 is TGTGCCAGCAGTGACTCGATAGGGGAGGGTTCACCCCTCCACTTT. The chain uses TRBV6-4 and TRBJ1-6, with D possibly being TRBD1 (5 bases). The CDR3 is 15 residues long. CDR1 and CDR2 from the germline V gene are MRHNA and SNTAGT. V lost 0 bases and J 9 bases, leaving 12 bases between the germline ends.

The chain is built from TRBV5-4 and TRBJ2-1; D is uncertain. Germline CDR1 reads SGHNT; CDR2 reads YYREEE (reference sequence). The V end lost 1 base, the J end lost 10 bases, and 6 bases lay between the germline ends. The CDR3 has 11 residues. DNA for the CDR3: TGTGCCAGCAGCTTGTCTGAAGAGCAGTTCTTC. Its translation is CASSLSEEQFF.

This chain joins TRBV7-7 and TRBJ2-7; maybe TRBD2 (5 bases). Germline CDR1 and CDR2: SSHAT and FNYEAQ (reference sequence). The CDR3 is made up of 13 amino acids. The chain's CDR3 is CASAAGRAYEQYF. CDR3 in DNA: TGTGCTAGCGCTGCAGGACGGGCCTACGAGCAGTACTTC.

V and J are TRBV19 and TRBJ2-1; the D gene could be TRBD1 or TRBD2 (5 bases each). CDR1 is LNHDA, CDR2 SQIVND, per germline (reference sequence). V was clipped by 10 bases and J by 11 bases, with 24 bases between them. The CDR3 is made up of 14 amino acids. Here the CDR3 reads CATTFEGPLGQQFF. Here the CDR3 DNA reads TGTGCCACCACCTTCGAGGGGCCGCTAGGTCAGCAGTTCTTC.

This chain joins TRBV27 and TRBJ1-6; D gene ambiguous. The germline CDR1 and CDR2 sequences are MNHEY and SMNVEV (reference sequence). This CDR3 comprises 12 residues. The germline V and J ends were trimmed by 8 bases and 7 bases, with 9 bases remaining between them. The CDR3 spells CASGLMNSPLHF. CDR3 coding DNA: TGTGCCAGCGGCCTGATGAATTCACCCCTCCACTTT.

J is TRBJ1-5 and V is TRBV4-3; D call uncertain. The ends were cut back, 5 bases at V and 7 bases at J, with 15 bases in the middle. The CDR3 loop spans 14 amino acids. Germline lookup yields CDR1 LGHNA and CDR2 YSLEER. The CDR3 DNA reads as TGCGCCAGCAGCTTCGACGGCCTAGGGCAGCCCCAGCATTTT. This translates into CASSFDGLGQPQHF.

The chain couples TRBV10-3 to TRBJ2-2, with D possibly TRBD1 on 6 matching bases. CDR3 length: 12 amino acids. The V end was cut by 10 bases, the J end by 5 bases, with 11 bases between. The germline CDR1 and CDR2 sequences are ENHRY and SYGVKD. The CDR3 loop is CATFTGTGELFF. The CDR3, as DNA: TGTGCCACCTTCACAGGGACCGGGGAGCTGTTTTTT.

A single count supports this clone. The rearrangement joins TRBV25-1 to TRBJ2-7; 8 bases are shared with TRBD1. Germline loops: CDR1 MGHDK, CDR2 SYGVNS. The trim removed 4 bases at V and 5 bases at J, leaving 10 bases unmatched. CDR3 length: 15 amino acids. CDR3 loop: CASSVSDRGTHEQYF. In DNA, the CDR3 is TGTGCCAGCAGTGTAAGTGACAGGGGTACCCACGAGCAGTACTTC.

The chain carries TRBV6-2 or TRBV6-3 and TRBJ2-7; 11 positions match TRBD1. The germline gives CDR1 MNHEY, CDR2 SVGEGT. After removal of 0 bases from V and 5 bases from J, the junction contained 9 bases not matched to a gene. The CDR3 length is 17 residues. The CDR3 DNA reads as TGTGCCAGCAGTTACTCGTGGACAGGGGGCAGGCGGGACGAGCAGTACTTC. Protein: CASSYSWTGGRRDEQYF.

V and J are TRBV20-1 and TRBJ2-3; D is ambiguous. The V end lost 3 bases, the J end lost 4 bases, and 5 bases lay between the germline ends. This CDR3 spans 11 amino acids. CDR1 and CDR2 from the germline V gene are DFQATT and SNEGSKA (reference sequence). The CDR3 loop reads CSARVADTQYF. Here the CDR3 DNA reads TGCAGTGCTAGGGTGGCAGATACGCAGTATTTT.

This rearrangement joins TRBV6-5 to TRBJ1-2; possibly TRBD1 for D (6 bases). CDR1 and CDR2 (germline): MNHEY, SVGAGI. The CDR3 has 16 amino acids. Trimming shortened V by 1 base and J by 2 bases, and 14 bases separated the two germline ends. CDR3 in DNA: TGTGCCAGCAGTTACTTCCCGGGGGACACCAACTATGGCTACACCTTC. Its translation: CASSYFPGDTNYGYTF.

The V and J genes are TRBV7-9 and TRBJ1-2; no reliable D call. V lost 4 bases to trimming and J lost 2 bases, with 14 bases between them. Germline CDR1 reads SEHNR; CDR2 reads FQNEAQ (reference sequence). The CDR3 is 15 residues long. The CDR3 loop is CASSSRVTGNYGYTF. The DNA for the CDR3 is TGTGCCAGCAGCTCCCGGGTGACGGGGAACTATGGCTACACCTTC.

Note on this clone: This sample includes further DNA sequences coding for the same CDR3. V usage is TRBV18 and J usage is TRBJ2-5, with 10 bases identical to TRBD2. Unmatched junction bases numbered 1, after V lost 1 base and J lost 2 bases. Germline V lookup: CDR1 KGHSH, CDR2 LQKENI. This CDR3 is built from 15 residues. CDR3 sequence (DNA): TGTGCCAGCTCACCACTAGCGGGGGGACAAGAGACCCAGTACTTC. This codes for CASSPLAGGQETQYF.

This rearrangement joins TRBV2 to TRBJ1-2, with 7 bases identical to TRBD1. Germline trimming cut 6 bases from V and 4 bases from J; bases unmatched to any gene: 8. This CDR3 region has 14 residues. The germline gives CDR1 SNHLY, CDR2 FYNNEI. The CDR3 DNA is TGTGCCAGCAGACGGGACAGACAGGGCTATGGCTACACCTTC. This gives the protein CASRRDRQGYGYTF.

This clone has just one count. The rearrangement joins TRBV18 to TRBJ2-7; perhaps D is TRBD1 or TRBD2 (5 bases each). Per germline, CDR1 KGHSH and CDR2 LQKENI. The CDR3 has 15 residues. Deletions cut 2 bases from V and 3 bases from J, with 14 bases between. The CDR3 nucleotides are TGTGCCAGCTCACCAGGGGACCCAAGGGGCTACGAGCAGTACTTC. Residues: CASSPGDPRGYEQYF. Drawing the rest from reference TRBV18 and TRBJ2-7, the complete variable domain is NAGVMQNPRHLVRRRGQEARLRCSPMKGHSHVYWYRQLPEEGLKFMVYLQKENIIDESGMPKERFSAEFPKEGPSILRIQQVVRGDSAAYFCASSPGDPRGYEQYFGPGTRLTVT.

V gene TRBV9 combines with J gene TRBJ1-3; D unclear. Germline V lookup: CDR1 SGDLS, CDR2 YYNGEE. V shed 0 bases and J shed 0 bases, with 10 bases lying between them. The CDR3 extends over 16 amino acids. The CDR3 DNA follows: TGTGCCAGCAGCGTAGTGAGTGGGGTCTCTGGAAACACCATATATTTT. Protein product: CASSVVSGVSGNTIYF.

The J gene is TRBJ2-2, the V gene TRBV3-1 (or the pseudogene TRBV3-2); D ambiguous. Germline lookup yields CDR1 LGHDT and CDR2 YNNKEL (reference sequence). Trimming took 4 bases from V and 7 from J, leaving 10 bases between them. The CDR3 sequence is 13 residues long. The chain's CDR3 is CASSLPGGGELFF. CDR3 bases: TGTGCCAGCAGCCTTCCCGGCGGCGGGGAGCTGTTTTTT.

Here the CDR3 reads CASSLSGAGSVNEQFF. The CDR3 DNA reads TGTGCCAGCAGCTTAAGCGGGGCCGGGAGCGTCAATGAGCAGTTCTTC. The genes are TRBV7-3 and TRBJ2-1, with D possibly being TRBD2 (6 bases). Looked up from germline, CDR1 is SGHTA and CDR2 is FQGTGA. Trimming left V 1 base short and J 6 bases short, with 16 bases between. The CDR3 is 16 residues long. Looking up the rest from reference TRBV7-3 and TRBJ2-1 gives the full variable domain: GAGVSQTPSNKVTEKGKYVELRCDPISGHTALYWYRQSLGQGPEFLIYFQGTGAADDSGLPNDRFFAVRPEGSVSTLKIQRTERGDSAVYLCASSLSGAGSVNEQFFGPGTRLTVL.

The chain combines TRBV19 with TRBJ1-2; tentative D call: TRBD1 (6 bases). V shed 0 bases and J shed 6 bases, with 14 bases lying between them. Germline CDR1 and CDR2: LNHDA and SQIVND (reference sequence). This CDR3 comprises 15 residues. The CDR3 sequence: CASSIERGGRDGYTF. As DNA, the CDR3 is TGTGCCAGTAGTATAGAGAGAGGGGGTAGAGATGGCTACACCTTC.

This clone was observed once. The chain has TRBV11-2 and TRBJ1-2; D uncertain. CDR1 and CDR2 from the germline V gene are SGHAT and FQNNGV. The CDR3 has 12 residues. Trimming took 5 bases from V and 2 from J, leaving 6 bases between them. The chain's CDR3 is CASSEQNYGYTF. The CDR3 bases are TGTGCCAGCAGCGAACAGAACTATGGCTACACCTTC.

This chain links TRBV28 with TRBJ2-2, with 11 bases fitting TRBD2. Germline V gives CDR1 MDHEN, CDR2 SYDVKM. The CDR3 has 14 amino acids. The ends lost 6 bases at V and 7 bases at J; junction bases unmatched: 4. CDR3 amino acids: CASRPGLAGGELFF. The DNA of the CDR3 is TGTGCCAGCAGACCCGGACTAGCGGGCGGGGAGCTGTTTTTT. The whole variable domain, filled in from reference TRBV28 and TRBJ2-2, reads DVKVTQSSRYLVKRTGEKVFLECVQDMDHENMFWYRQDPGLGLRLIYFSYDVKMKEKGDIPEGYSVSREKKERFSLILESASTNQTSMYLCASRPGLAGGELFFGEGSRLTVL.

The V and J genes are TRBV6-6 and TRBJ1-3; 8 nucleotides line up with TRBD1. CDR3 length: 15 amino acids. The ends lost 6 bases at V and 0 bases at J; junction bases unmatched: 4. Germline CDR1 MNHNY, CDR2 SVGAGI (reference sequence). This CDR3 reads CASRDRESSGNTIYF. CDR3 coding DNA: TGTGCCAGCAGGGACAGGGAGAGCTCTGGAAACACCATATATTTT.

The chain links TRBV6-1 to TRBJ1-5; D unclear. The germline gives CDR1 MNHNS, CDR2 SASEGT. This CDR3 spans 13 amino acids. The germline V and J ends were trimmed by 3 bases and 3 bases, with 6 bases remaining between them. CDR3 bases: TGTGCCAGCAGTGACCGCGCCAATCAGCCCCAGCATTTT. Protein sequence: CASSDRANQPQHF.

The rearrangement links TRBV19 to TRBJ1-2; D unresolved. The CDR3 covers 14 residues. Between the trimmed V and J ends, which lost 5 bases and 7 bases, there was a span of 17 bases. Germline lookup yields CDR1 LNHDA and CDR2 SQIVND (reference sequence). The CDR3 region is CASSPRSTLPGYTF. In DNA form, the CDR3 reads TGTGCCAGTAGTCCCCGTTCCACCCTTCCTGGCTACACCTTC.

With regard to this clone: One end of the junction does not line up with germline, which may come from a read error. V and J are TRBV2 and TRBJ2-1; a possible D gene is TRBD2 (6 bases). The CDR3 has 15 amino acids. Germline CDR1 and CDR2: SNHLY and FYNNEI. The CDR3 DNA reads as TGTGCCAGCGGTGAGTCGGGAGTCTCCCTAAATGAGCAGTTCTTC. This translates into CASGESGVSLNEQFF.

This clone has only one observation. The chain has TRBV5-1 and TRBJ2-7; 14 bases line up with TRBD2. This CDR3 region has 16 residues. Germline V CDR1 and CDR2: SGHRS, YFSETQ. V was clipped by 4 bases and J by 5 bases; unmatched bases: 8. CDR3: CASSTGTSGSLDEQYF. In nucleotides, the CDR3 is TGCGCCAGCAGCACCGGGACTAGCGGGAGTCTAGACGAGCAGTACTTC.

The chain employs TRBV19 and TRBJ1-1; D ambiguous. Trimming cost V 6 bases and J 11 bases, with 16 bases left between them. In germline, CDR1 is LNHDA, CDR2 SQIVND (reference sequence). This CDR3 has 12 residues. CDR3 nucleotide sequence: TGTGCCAGTAGGGACCCACGTGGGTTGGCTTTCTTT. It encodes CASRDPRGLAFF.

This clone was detected once. V usage is TRBV4-1 and J usage is TRBJ1-2; D remains ambiguous. CDR1 MGHRA and CDR2 YSYEKL come from the germline V gene. Trimming removed 2 bases at V and 0 bases at J, with 7 bases between. This CDR3 is built from 14 residues. Here the CDR3 reads CASSQSQANYGYTF. The DNA for the CDR3 is TGCGCCAGCAGCCAATCCCAGGCTAACTATGGCTACACCTTC.